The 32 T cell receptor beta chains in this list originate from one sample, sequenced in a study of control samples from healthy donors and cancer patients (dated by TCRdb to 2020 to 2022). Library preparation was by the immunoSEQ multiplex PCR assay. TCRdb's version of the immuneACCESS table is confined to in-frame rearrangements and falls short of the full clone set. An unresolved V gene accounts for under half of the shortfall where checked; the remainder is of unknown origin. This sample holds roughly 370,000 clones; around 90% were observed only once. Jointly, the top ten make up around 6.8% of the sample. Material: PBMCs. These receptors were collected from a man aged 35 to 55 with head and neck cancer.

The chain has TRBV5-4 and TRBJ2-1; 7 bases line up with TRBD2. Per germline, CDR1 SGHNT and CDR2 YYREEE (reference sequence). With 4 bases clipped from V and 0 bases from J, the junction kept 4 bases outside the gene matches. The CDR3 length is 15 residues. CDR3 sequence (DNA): TGTGCCAGCAGCCCGCGGGGGAGCTCCTACAATGAGCAGTTCTTC. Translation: CASSPRGSSYNEQFF.

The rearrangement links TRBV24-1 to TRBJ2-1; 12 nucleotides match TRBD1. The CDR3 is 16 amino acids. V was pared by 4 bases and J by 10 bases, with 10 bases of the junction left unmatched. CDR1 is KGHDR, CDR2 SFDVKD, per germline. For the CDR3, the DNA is TGTGCCACCAGTGACCCGGGACAGGGGGCGACAGGAGAGCAGTTCTTC. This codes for CATSDPGQGATGEQFF.

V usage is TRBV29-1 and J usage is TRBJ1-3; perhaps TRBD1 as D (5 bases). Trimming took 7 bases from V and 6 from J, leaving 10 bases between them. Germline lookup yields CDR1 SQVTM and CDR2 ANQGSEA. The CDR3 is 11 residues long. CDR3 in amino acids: CSGGEVNTIYF. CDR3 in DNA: TGCAGCGGGGGGGAGGTAAACACCATATATTTT.

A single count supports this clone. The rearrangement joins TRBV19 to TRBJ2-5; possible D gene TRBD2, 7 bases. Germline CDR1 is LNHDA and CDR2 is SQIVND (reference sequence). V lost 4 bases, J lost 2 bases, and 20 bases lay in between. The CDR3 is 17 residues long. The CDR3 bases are TGTGCCAGTAGTACCCACCTGGGGGCGGGGGAGCAAGAGACCCAGTACTTC. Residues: CASSTHLGAGEQETQYF.

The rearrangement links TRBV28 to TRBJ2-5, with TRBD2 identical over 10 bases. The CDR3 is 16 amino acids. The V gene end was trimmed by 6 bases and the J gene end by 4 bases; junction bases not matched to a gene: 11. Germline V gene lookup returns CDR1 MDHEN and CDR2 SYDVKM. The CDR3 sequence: CASRNSVAGGIETQYF. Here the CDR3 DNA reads TGTGCCAGCAGAAACAGTGTAGCGGGAGGCATAGAGACCCAGTACTTC.

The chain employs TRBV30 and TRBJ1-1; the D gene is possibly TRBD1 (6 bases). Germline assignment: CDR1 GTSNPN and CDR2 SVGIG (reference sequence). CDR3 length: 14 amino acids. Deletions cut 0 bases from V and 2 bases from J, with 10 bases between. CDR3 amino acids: CAWSVGTSNTEAFF. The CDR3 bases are TGTGCCTGGAGTGTCGGGACATCTAACACTGAAGCTTTCTTT.

DNA for the CDR3: TGTGCCAGCTCATCGGACAGATTCCAGCCCCAGCATTTT. Residues: CASSSDRFQPQHF. V is TRBV18 and J is TRBJ1-5; possibly TRBD1 for D (6 bases). The ends were cut back, 5 bases at V and 7 bases at J, with 12 bases in the middle. Germline CDR1 reads KGHSH; CDR2 reads LQKENI. The CDR3 spans 13 residues.

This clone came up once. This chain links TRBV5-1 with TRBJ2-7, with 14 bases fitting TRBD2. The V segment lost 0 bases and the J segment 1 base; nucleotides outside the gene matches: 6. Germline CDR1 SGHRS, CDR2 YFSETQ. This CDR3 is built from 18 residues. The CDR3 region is CASSLGLAGGPSSYEQYF. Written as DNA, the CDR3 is TGCGCCAGCAGCTTGGGACTAGCGGGAGGGCCTTCGTCCTACGAGCAGTACTTC.

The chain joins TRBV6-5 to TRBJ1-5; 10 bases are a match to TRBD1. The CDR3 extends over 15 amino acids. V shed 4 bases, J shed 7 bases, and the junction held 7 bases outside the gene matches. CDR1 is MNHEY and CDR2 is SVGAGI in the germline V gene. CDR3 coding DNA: TGTGCCAGCAGTTCACGGACAGGGGGGTACCAGCCCCAGCATTTT. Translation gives CASSSRTGGYQPQHF.

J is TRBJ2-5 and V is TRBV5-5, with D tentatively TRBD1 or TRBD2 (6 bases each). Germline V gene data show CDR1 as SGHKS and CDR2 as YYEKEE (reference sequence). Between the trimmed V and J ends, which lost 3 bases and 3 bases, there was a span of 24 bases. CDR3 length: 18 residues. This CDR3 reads CASSWLGGFAAGEETQYF. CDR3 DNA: TGTGCCAGCAGCTGGCTAGGGGGATTCGCAGCGGGCGAAGAGACCCAGTACTTC.

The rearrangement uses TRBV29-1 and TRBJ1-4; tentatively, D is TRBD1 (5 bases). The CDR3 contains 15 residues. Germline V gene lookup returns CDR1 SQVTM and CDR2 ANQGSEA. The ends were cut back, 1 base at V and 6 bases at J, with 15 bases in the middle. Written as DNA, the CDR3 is TGCAGCGTTGAAGTGATCGAGAGAGGGGATGAAAAACTGTTTTTT. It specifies CSVEVIERGDEKLFF.

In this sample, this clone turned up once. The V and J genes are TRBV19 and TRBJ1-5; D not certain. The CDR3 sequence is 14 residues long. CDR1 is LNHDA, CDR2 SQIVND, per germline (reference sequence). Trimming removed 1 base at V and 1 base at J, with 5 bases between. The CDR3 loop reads CASSIVLSNQPQHF. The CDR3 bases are TGTGCCAGTAGTATAGTTCTGAGCAATCAGCCCCAGCATTTT. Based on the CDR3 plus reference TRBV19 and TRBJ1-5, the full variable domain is DGGITQSPKYLFRKEGQNVTLSCEQNLNHDAMYWYRQDPGQGLRLIYYSQIVNDFQKGDIAEGYSVSREKKESFPLTVTSAQKNPTAFYLCASSIVLSNQPQHFGDGTRLSIL.

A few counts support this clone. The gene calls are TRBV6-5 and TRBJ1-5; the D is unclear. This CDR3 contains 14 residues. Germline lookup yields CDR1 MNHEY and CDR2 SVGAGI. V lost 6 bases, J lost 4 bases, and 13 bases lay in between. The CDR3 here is CASSRTENNQPQHF. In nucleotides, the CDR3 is TGTGCCAGCAGCAGGACCGAGAATAATCAGCCCCAGCATTTT.

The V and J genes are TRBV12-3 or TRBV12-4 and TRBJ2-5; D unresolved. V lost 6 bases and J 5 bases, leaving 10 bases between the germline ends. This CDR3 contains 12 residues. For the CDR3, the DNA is TGTGCCAGCAGCATCGGGCGTGAGACCCAGTACTTC. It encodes CASSIGRETQYF.

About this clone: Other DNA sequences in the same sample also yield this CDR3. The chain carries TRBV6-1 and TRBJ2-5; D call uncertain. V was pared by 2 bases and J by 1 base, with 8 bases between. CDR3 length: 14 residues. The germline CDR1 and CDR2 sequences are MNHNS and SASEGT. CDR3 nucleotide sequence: TGTGCCAGCAGTGAAATTGGGCGCCAAGAGACCCAGTACTTC. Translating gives CASSEIGRQETQYF.

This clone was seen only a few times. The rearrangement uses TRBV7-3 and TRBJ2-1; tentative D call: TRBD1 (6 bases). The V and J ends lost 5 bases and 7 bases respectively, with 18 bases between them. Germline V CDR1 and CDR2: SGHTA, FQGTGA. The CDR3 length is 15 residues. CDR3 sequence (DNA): TGTGCCAGCAGCCCAGTGAGAGGGGGTGTGAATGAGCAGTTCTTC. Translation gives CASSPVRGGVNEQFF.

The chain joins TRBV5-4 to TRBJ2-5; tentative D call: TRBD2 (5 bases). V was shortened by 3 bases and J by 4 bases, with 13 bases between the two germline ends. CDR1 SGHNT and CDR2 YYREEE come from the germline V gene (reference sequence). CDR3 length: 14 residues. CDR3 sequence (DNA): TGTGCCAGCAGCTCCCAGGTGGGGAGAGAGACCCAGTACTTC. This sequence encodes CASSSQVGRETQYF.

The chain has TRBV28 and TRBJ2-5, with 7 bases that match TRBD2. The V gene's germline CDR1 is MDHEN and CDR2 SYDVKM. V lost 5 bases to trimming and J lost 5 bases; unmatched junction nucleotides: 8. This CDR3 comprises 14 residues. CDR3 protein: CASSTRTSVETQYF. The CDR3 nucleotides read TGTGCCAGCAGTACCAGAACTAGCGTGGAGACCCAGTACTTC.

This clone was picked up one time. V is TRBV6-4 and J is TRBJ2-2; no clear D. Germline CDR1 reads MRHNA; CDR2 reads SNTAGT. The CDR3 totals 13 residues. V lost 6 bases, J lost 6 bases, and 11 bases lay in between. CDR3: CASSAIGAGELFF. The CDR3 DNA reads TGTGCCAGCAGCGCAATCGGTGCCGGGGAGCTGTTTTTT.

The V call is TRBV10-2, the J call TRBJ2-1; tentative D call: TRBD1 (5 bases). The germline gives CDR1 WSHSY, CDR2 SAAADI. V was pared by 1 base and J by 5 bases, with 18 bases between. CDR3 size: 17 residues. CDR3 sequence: CASSEYPQGIFDNEQFF. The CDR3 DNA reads TGCGCCAGCAGTGAGTACCCTCAGGGTATTTTCGACAATGAGCAGTTCTTC.

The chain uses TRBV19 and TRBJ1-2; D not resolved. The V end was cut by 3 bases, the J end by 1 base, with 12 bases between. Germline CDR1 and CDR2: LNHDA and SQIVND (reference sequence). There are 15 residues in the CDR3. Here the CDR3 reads CASSIQDALNYGYTF. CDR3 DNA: TGTGCCAGTAGTATTCAGGATGCTCTTAACTATGGCTACACCTTC.

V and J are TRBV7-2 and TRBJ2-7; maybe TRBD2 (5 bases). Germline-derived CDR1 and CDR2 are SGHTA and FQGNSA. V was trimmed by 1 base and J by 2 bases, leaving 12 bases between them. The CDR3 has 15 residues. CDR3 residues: CASSLVGIGAYEQYF. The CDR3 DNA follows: TGTGCCAGCAGCTTAGTGGGGATCGGGGCCTACGAGCAGTACTTC.

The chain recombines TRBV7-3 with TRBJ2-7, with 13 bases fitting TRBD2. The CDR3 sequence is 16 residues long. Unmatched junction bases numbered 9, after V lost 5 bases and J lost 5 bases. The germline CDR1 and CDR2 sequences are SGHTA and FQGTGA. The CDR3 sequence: CASSPGLAGEVDEQYF. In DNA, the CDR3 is TGTGCCAGCAGCCCAGGACTAGCGGGAGAAGTCGACGAGCAGTACTTC.

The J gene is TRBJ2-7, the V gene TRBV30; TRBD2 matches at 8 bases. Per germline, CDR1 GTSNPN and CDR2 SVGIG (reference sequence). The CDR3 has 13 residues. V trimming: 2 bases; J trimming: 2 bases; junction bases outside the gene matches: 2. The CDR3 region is CAWSLAGTYEQYF. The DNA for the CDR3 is TGTGCCTGGAGTTTAGCGGGGACCTACGAGCAGTACTTC.

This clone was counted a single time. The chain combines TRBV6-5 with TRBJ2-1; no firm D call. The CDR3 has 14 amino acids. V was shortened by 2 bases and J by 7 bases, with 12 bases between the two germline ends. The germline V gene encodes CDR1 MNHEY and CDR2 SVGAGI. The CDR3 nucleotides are TGTGCCAGCAGTTACCGAGTGGGTGTAAATGAGCAGTTCTTC. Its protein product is CASSYRVGVNEQFF.

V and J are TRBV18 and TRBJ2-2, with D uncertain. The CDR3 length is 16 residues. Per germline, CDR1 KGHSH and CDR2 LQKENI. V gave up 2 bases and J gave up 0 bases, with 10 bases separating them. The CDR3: CASSPNSAANTGELFF. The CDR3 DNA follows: TGTGCCAGCTCACCAAATTCAGCCGCGAACACCGGGGAGCTGTTTTTT.

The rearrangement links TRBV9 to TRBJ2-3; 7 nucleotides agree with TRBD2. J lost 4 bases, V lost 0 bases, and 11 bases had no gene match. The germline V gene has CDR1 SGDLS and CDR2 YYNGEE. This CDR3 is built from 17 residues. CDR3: CASSVEASGGVADTQYF. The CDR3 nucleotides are TGTGCCAGCAGCGTAGAGGCTTCGGGGGGTGTCGCAGATACGCAGTATTTT.

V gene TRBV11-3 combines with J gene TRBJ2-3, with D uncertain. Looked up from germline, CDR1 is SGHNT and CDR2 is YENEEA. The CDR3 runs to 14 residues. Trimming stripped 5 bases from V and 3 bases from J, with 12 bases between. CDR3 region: CASSPHGATDTQYF. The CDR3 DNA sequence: TGTGCCAGCAGCCCCCACGGTGCGACAGATACGCAGTATTTT.

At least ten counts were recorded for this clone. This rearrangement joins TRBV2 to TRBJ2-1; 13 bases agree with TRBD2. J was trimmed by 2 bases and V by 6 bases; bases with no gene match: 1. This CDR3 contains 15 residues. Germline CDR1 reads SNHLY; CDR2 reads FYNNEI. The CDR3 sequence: CASRGLAGAYNEQFF. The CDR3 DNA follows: TGTGCCAGCAGAGGACTAGCGGGAGCCTACAATGAGCAGTTCTTC.

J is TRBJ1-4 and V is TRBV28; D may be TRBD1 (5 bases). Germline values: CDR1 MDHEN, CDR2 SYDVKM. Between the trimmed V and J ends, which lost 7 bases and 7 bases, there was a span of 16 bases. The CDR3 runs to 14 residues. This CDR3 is CASKGAGNGEKLFF. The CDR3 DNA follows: TGTGCCAGCAAAGGGGCAGGGAATGGTGAAAAACTGTTTTTT.

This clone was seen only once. The CDR3 protein is CASSRSGVTGANVLTF. CDR3 bases: TGTGCCAGCAGCCGTTCCGGGGTCACTGGGGCCAACGTCCTGACTTTC. The V call is TRBV11-2, the J call TRBJ2-6, with D tentatively TRBD2 (5 bases). CDR3 length equals 16 residues. Between the trimmed V and J ends, which lost 5 bases and 2 bases, there was a span of 13 bases. Germline CDR1 and CDR2: SGHAT and FQNNGV.

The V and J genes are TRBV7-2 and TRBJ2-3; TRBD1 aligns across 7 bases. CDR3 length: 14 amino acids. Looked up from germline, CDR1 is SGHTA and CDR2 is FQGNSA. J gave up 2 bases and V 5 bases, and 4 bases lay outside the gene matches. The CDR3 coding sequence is TGTGCCAGCAGCCCGGGACAGCCCACAGATACGCAGTATTTT. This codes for CASSPGQPTDTQYF.